This entry concerns a single T cell receptor beta chain. No antigen is known for it. PCR was performed using 60 Vbeta and 13 Jbeta primers. Method: immunoSEQ multiplex PCR; TCRdb's copy keeps in-frame clones and lacks some. The data contain nearly 200,000 clones, 70% to 85% of them singletons. The data derive from a study of cytomegalovirus exposure and HLA in healthy donors. Study-level findings and limits: Roughly uniform sequencing depth across donors was assumed, possibly incorrectly. Fewer N-insertions (relative to the approximately 670-donor mean) were reportedly seen in an Asian-associated ancestry cluster in a later analysis.

The TCR originated in a boy aged 2 to 9 in good health and CMV-seronegative. Sequenced material: PBMCs.

This chain's CDR3 is CASSPQPQGVYYGYTF. CDR3 in DNA: TGTGCCAGCTCACCGCAACCACAGGGGGTATACTATGGCTACACCTTC. The chain combines TRBV18 with TRBJ1-2; 8 bases map to TRBD1. The germline V gene has CDR1 KGHSH and CDR2 LQKENI. V lost 3 bases, J lost 3 bases, and 9 bases stayed unmatched. CDR3 length equals 16 residues.